What follows are 29 T cell receptor beta chains derived from one specimen sequenced in a study of CD8 T cells in ankylosing spondylitis. TCRdb recomputed calls from the 5' RACE reads with MiXCR, one row per CDR3 protein. This table has 160,000 or so distinct CDR3 sequences, approximately 10% appearing once. What was sequenced was blood, either unsorted or a sorted T cell fraction (not recorded which). The receptors stem from a female donor with ankylosing spondylitis or in good health (not recorded which).

This clonotype has more than one count but fewer than ten. The chain carries TRBV12-3 or TRBV12-4 and TRBJ2-2; D is ambiguous. The CDR3 loop spans 14 amino acids. The germline V and J ends were trimmed by 3 bases and 6 bases, with 11 bases remaining between them. The CDR3 sequence: CASSFQGSAGELFF. The CDR3 region has the DNA TGTGCCAGCAGTTTTCAAGGAAGTGCCGGGGAGCTGTTTTTT.

The sample holds many counts of this clonotype. This chain uses TRBV12-3 or TRBV12-4 with TRBJ2-1; 7 nucleotides match TRBD2. CDR3 length: 13 residues. The J segment lost 9 bases and the V segment lost 5 bases, leaving 7 bases of the junction unmatched. The CDR3 sequence is CASSRAGESEQFF. The DNA of the CDR3 is TGTGCCAGCAGTCGCGCGGGAGAGAGTGAGCAGTTCTTC.

This chain connects TRBV19 to TRBJ2-7, with 12 bases lining up with TRBD1. This CDR3 contains 14 residues. CDR1 LNHDA and CDR2 SQIVND come from the germline V gene (reference sequence). With 5 bases clipped from V and 7 bases from J, the junction kept 6 bases outside the gene matches. The DNA of the CDR3 is TGTGCCAGTAGTCCGGGACAGGGGGCTCTTGAGCAGTACTTC. Translation gives CASSPGQGALEQYF.

This clonotype occurred a few times. The CDR3 region is CASSPEFRTGEYSTEAFF. The CDR3 DNA sequence: TGTGCCAGCAGCCCCGAATTTAGGACAGGGGAATATAGCACTGAAGCTTTCTTT. The rearrangement links TRBV5-6 to TRBJ1-1; 9 bases line up with TRBD1. CDR1 and CDR2 from the germline V gene are SGHDT and YYEEEE. The CDR3 covers 18 residues. J gave up 4 bases and V 4 bases, and 17 bases lay outside the gene matches.

The chain uses TRBV7-6 and TRBJ2-2; 8 nucleotides line up with TRBD1. Per germline, CDR1 SGHVS and CDR2 FNYEAQ. The length of the CDR3 is 15 residues. Trimming removed 4 bases from V and 4 bases from J; junction bases left unmatched: 5. This CDR3 is CASSSRQGLTGELFF. CDR3 coding DNA: TGTGCCAGCAGCTCGCGACAGGGGCTCACCGGGGAGCTGTTTTTT. The whole variable domain, filled in from reference TRBV7-6 and TRBJ2-2, reads GAGVSQSPRYKVTKRGQDVALRCDPISGHVSLYWYRQALGQGPEFLTYFNYEAQQDKSGLPNDRFSAERPEGSISTLTIQRTEQRDSAMYRCASSSRQGLTGELFFGEGSRLTVL.

The table lists this clonotype with a few counts. The chain carries TRBV4-1 and TRBJ1-1; D not certain. V was pared by 1 base and J by 7 bases, with 10 bases between. Germline loops: CDR1 MGHRA, CDR2 YSYEKL. This CDR3 contains 13 residues. In nucleotides, the CDR3 is TGCGCCAGCAGCCAAGTGGGTACGAGTGAAGCTTTCTTT. It translates to CASSQVGTSEAFF.

The chain is built from TRBV20-1 and TRBJ2-7; 9 bases are shared with TRBD2. This CDR3 is built from 14 residues. Germline values: CDR1 DFQATT, CDR2 SNEGSKA (reference sequence). The junction had 9 bases not matched to a gene; V was cut back by 6 bases and J by 3 bases. DNA for the CDR3: TGCAGTGCCCCCCAGCGGGAGGACCTCTACGAGCAGTACTTC. It specifies CSAPQREDLYEQYF.

The genes are TRBV6-2 or TRBV6-3 and TRBJ2-2; 15 nucleotides match TRBD2. The CDR3 length is 20 residues. J was trimmed by 4 bases and V by 5 bases; bases with no gene match: 14. Germline lookup yields CDR1 MNHEY and CDR2 SVGEGT. The CDR3 bases are TGTGCCAGCAGTACCCAAGGACTAGCGGGAGGGCCCTCTGGCACCGGGGAGCTGTTTTTT. It yields the protein CASSTQGLAGGPSGTGELFF.

The sample holds a few counts of this clonotype. The chain has TRBV5-1 and TRBJ2-3; a possible D gene is TRBD1 (5 bases). This CDR3 comprises 15 residues. In germline, CDR1 is SGHRS, CDR2 YFSETQ. Deletions cut 1 base from V and 6 bases from J, with 15 bases between. The CDR3 region has the DNA TGCGCCAGCAGCTTGAAGGCAGGGTACAAGGATACGCAGTATTTT. The encoded protein is CASSLKAGYKDTQYF.

V usage is TRBV13 and J usage is TRBJ2-7, with 9 bases fitting TRBD1. Germline CDR1 is PRHDT and CDR2 is FYEKMQ (reference sequence). The CDR3 length is 15 residues. The junction had 4 bases not matched to a gene; V was cut back by 2 bases and J by 2 bases. DNA of the CDR3: TGTGCCAGCAGCTTAACGGGACAGGGCCCCTACGAGCAGTACTTC. This codes for CASSLTGQGPYEQYF.

A few counts support this clonotype. The chain carries TRBV7-6 and TRBJ1-1; maybe TRBD1 (5 bases). Trimming removed 5 bases at V and 0 bases at J, with 16 bases between. Germline assignment: CDR1 SGHVS and CDR2 FNYEAQ. There are 16 residues in the CDR3. This CDR3 reads CASSPGTALVNTEAFF. As DNA, the CDR3 is TGTGCCAGCAGCCCCGGGACCGCCTTAGTGAACACTGAAGCTTTCTTT.

Only a few counts were recorded for this clonotype. CDR3 nucleotide sequence: TGTGCCAGCAGCCTCCTCGGGGGGATGGGCACAGATACGCAGTATTTT. It yields the protein CASSLLGGMGTDTQYF. The V call is TRBV7-8, the J call TRBJ2-3, with 7 nucleotides matching TRBD2. The V and J ends lost 5 bases and 1 base, in that order; junction bases with no gene match: 9. In germline, CDR1 is SGHVS, CDR2 FQNEAQ. The CDR3 spans 16 residues.

The V call is TRBV11-3, the J call TRBJ2-4; D is unclear. Germline V lookup: CDR1 SGHNT, CDR2 YENEEA. V lost 5 bases and J 4 bases, leaving 18 bases between the germline ends. This CDR3 is 16 amino acids long. The CDR3 protein is CASSPRNYPHKNIQYF. CDR3 in DNA: TGTGCCAGCAGCCCCCGTAACTACCCTCATAAAAACATTCAGTACTTC.

This clonotype appeared a few times. The chain links TRBV7-8 to TRBJ2-7; no clear D gene. The germline gives CDR1 SGHVS, CDR2 FQNEAQ. The CDR3 covers 11 residues. Deletions cut 5 bases from V and 7 bases from J, with 9 bases between. CDR3 coding DNA: TGTGCCAGCAGCACCTACAGAGAGCAGTACTTC. Protein: CASSTYREQYF.

The chain combines TRBV30 with TRBJ2-1, with D uncertain. The germline V gene has CDR1 GTSNPN and CDR2 SVGIG (reference sequence). CDR3 length equals 13 residues. The ends were cut back, 7 bases at V and 0 bases at J, with 10 bases in the middle. The CDR3 DNA sequence: TGTGCCTTCGAACCCTTCTCCTACAATGAGCAGTTCTTC. Its protein is CAFEPFSYNEQFF.

The CDR3 region is CASSRTSGRAREQFF. The CDR3 coding sequence is TGTGCCAGCAGCAGAACTAGCGGGAGGGCCCGCGAGCAGTTCTTC. The V gene is TRBV11-2, the J gene TRBJ2-1, with TRBD2 matching over 13 bases. The CDR3 spans 15 residues. J lost 10 bases, V lost 5 bases, and 8 bases had no gene match. Germline V gives CDR1 SGHAT, CDR2 FQNNGV.

Only a few counts were recorded for this clonotype. The J gene is TRBJ2-3, the V gene TRBV14, with D possibly matching TRBD1 (6 bases). Germline assignment: CDR1 SGHDN and CDR2 FVKESK. The CDR3 totals 15 residues. V dropped 1 base and J dropped 6 bases, with 14 bases sitting between them. As DNA, the CDR3 is TGTGCCAGCAGCCAAGCTGGGGGCCTCACGGATACGCAGTATTTT. Translating it yields CASSQAGGLTDTQYF.

The chain employs TRBV7-2 and TRBJ1-1, with 10 bases fitting TRBD1. The junction had 8 bases not matched to a gene; V was cut back by 4 bases and J by 6 bases. CDR3 length equals 15 residues. Per germline, CDR1 SGHTA and CDR2 FQGNSA. The chain's CDR3 is CASSYGQGGSAEAFF. The DNA of the CDR3 is TGTGCCAGCAGCTACGGACAGGGGGGAAGCGCTGAAGCTTTCTTT.

In its sample, this clonotype was seen many times. This chain joins TRBV9 and TRBJ2-7; D possibly corresponds to TRBD2 (6 bases). CDR3 size: 14 residues. Germline V lookup: CDR1 SGDLS, CDR2 YYNGEE. V lost 0 bases to trimming and J lost 2 bases, with 9 bases between them. The CDR3 sequence: CASSVGGGTYEQYF. The CDR3 nucleotides are TGTGCCAGCAGCGTAGGGGGAGGAACCTACGAGCAGTACTTC.

This clonotype has only a few counts. The chain joins TRBV30 to TRBJ2-7, with TRBD1 matching 7 bases. The CDR3 has 11 residues. Trimming at V came to 4 bases and at J to 4 bases, leaving 1 base not matched to a gene. The germline CDR1 and CDR2 sequences are GTSNPN and SVGIG (reference sequence). In DNA form, the CDR3 reads TGTGCCTGGACAGGGGGATACGAGCAGTACTTC. It yields the protein CAWTGGYEQYF.

The V gene is TRBV28, the J gene TRBJ1-5; no clear D. Trimming shortened V by 7 bases and J by 3 bases, and 7 bases separated the two germline ends. CDR1 is MDHEN, CDR2 SYDVKM, per germline. This CDR3 is built from 12 residues. The CDR3 sequence is CASTPDNQPQHF. Here the CDR3 DNA reads TGTGCCAGCACCCCAGACAATCAGCCCCAGCATTTT.

This clonotype has at least ten counts. This CDR3 is CASSQDGTANTGELFF. CDR3 nucleotide sequence: TGCGCCAGCAGCCAAGATGGGACGGCGAACACCGGGGAGCTGTTTTTT. The rearrangement uses TRBV4-3 and TRBJ2-2; D could derive from TRBD1 or TRBD2 (5 bases each). From germline, CDR1 is LGHNA and CDR2 YSLEER. V shed 0 bases and J shed 0 bases, with 8 bases lying between them. The CDR3 is 16 residues long.

This clonotype was picked up a small number of times. V gene TRBV6-1 combines with J gene TRBJ2-7; unclear D gene. Per the germline V gene, CDR1 is MNHNS and CDR2 is SASEGT. CDR3 length: 14 residues. The V end was cut by 5 bases, the J end by 2 bases, with 13 bases between. CDR3 sequence reads: CASSRSMYAYEQYF. CDR3 in DNA: TGTGCCAGCAGTCGGTCTATGTACGCCTACGAGCAGTACTTC.

This clonotype was seen more than once but under ten times. This sequence joins TRBV4-3 and TRBJ2-1; no clear D. Germline V gene data show CDR1 as LGHNA and CDR2 as YSLEER. This CDR3 region has 15 residues. V lost 4 bases to trimming and J lost 0 bases, with 10 bases between them. The CDR3 region is CASSPSLSSYNEQFF. The DNA for the CDR3 is TGCGCCAGCAGCCCTAGTTTAAGCTCCTACAATGAGCAGTTCTTC.

The rearrangement links TRBV7-8 to TRBJ2-2; 14 positions agree with TRBD2. Per germline, CDR1 SGHVS and CDR2 FQNEAQ. This CDR3 region has 20 residues. V was clipped by 4 bases and J by 1 base; unmatched bases: 11. The CDR3 protein is CASSSIMTSGRAGNTGELFF. CDR3 nucleotides: TGTGCCAGCAGCTCTATTATGACTAGCGGGAGGGCTGGGAACACCGGGGAGCTGTTTTTT.

This clonotype was detected only a few times. J is TRBJ1-6 and V is TRBV12-3 or TRBV12-4, with TRBD1 matching over 9 bases. V was clipped by 3 bases and J by 10 bases; unmatched bases: 7. This CDR3 is built from 15 residues. The chain's CDR3 is CASSLQGQGWSPLHF. The CDR3, as DNA: TGTGCCAGCAGTTTGCAGGGACAGGGCTGGTCACCCCTCCACTTT.

V is TRBV20-1 and J is TRBJ2-1; 9 bases align to TRBD2. From germline, CDR1 is DFQATT and CDR2 SNEGSKA (reference sequence). V gave up 1 base and J gave up 10 bases; unmatched junction bases: 11. This CDR3 has 15 amino acids. The CDR3: CSARAPTSGYGEQFF. CDR3 nucleotides: TGCAGTGCTAGAGCTCCGACTAGCGGCTACGGGGAGCAGTTCTTC.

Many counts were recorded for this clonotype. The chain employs TRBV20-1 and TRBJ2-1; D is uncertain. CDR1 and CDR2 (germline): DFQATT, SNEGSKA (reference sequence). Between the trimmed V and J ends, which lost 3 bases and 9 bases, there was a span of 9 bases. The CDR3 length is 11 residues. The CDR3: CSARLVAEQFF. The CDR3 nucleotides read TGCAGTGCTAGGCTAGTCGCTGAGCAGTTCTTC.

In its sample, this clonotype was seen a few times. The CDR3 is CASSSTGGQTNTEAFF. CDR3 nucleotide sequence: TGTGCCAGCAGCTCGACAGGGGGACAGACGAACACTGAAGCTTTCTTT. V usage is TRBV7-9 and J usage is TRBJ1-1, with 9 positions matching TRBD1. The CDR3 totals 16 residues. Trimming at V came to 4 bases and at J to 1 base, leaving 7 bases not matched to a gene. In germline, CDR1 is SEHNR, CDR2 FQNEAQ (reference sequence).